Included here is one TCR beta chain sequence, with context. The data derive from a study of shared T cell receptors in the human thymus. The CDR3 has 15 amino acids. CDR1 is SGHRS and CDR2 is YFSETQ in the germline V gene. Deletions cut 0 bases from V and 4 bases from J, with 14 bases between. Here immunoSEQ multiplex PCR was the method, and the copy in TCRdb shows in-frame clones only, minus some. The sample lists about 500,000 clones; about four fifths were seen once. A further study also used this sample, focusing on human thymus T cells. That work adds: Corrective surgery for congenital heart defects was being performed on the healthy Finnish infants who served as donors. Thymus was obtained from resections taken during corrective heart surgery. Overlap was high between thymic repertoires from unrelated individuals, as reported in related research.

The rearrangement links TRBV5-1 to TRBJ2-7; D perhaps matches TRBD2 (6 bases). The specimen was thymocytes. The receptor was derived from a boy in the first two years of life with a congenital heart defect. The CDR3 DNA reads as TGCGCCAGCAGCTTGGCCCCCGAGGCGGGGTACGAGCAGTACTTC. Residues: CASSLAPEAGYEQYF.